The 18 T cell receptor beta chains given below trace back to one sample, sequenced in a study of Graves' ophthalmopathy and Graves' hyperthyroidism. RNA transcripts provided the template for amplifying TCR beta CDR3 regions. HTBI primers served in a first-round RT-PCR, which a second-round multiplex PCR followed. TCRdb processed the multiplex PCR reads anew with MiXCR; each CDR3 protein has one entry. Of about 370,000 distinct CDR3 sequences in the sample, around 20% were seen once. Source material: peripheral blood. Source of these receptors: a woman aged 18-29 years with Graves' ophthalmopathy.

This clonotype was counted between two and nine times. This sequence joins TRBV6-1 and TRBJ2-5; a possible D gene is TRBD2 (6 bases). This CDR3 region has 15 residues. Trimming shortened V by 5 bases and J by 1 base, and 14 bases separated the two germline ends. Germline CDR1 reads MNHNS; CDR2 reads SASEGT. The CDR3 region is CASSPSGGLQETQYF. DNA for the CDR3: TGTGCCAGCAGTCCATCCGGGGGACTCCAAGAGACCCAGTACTTC.

This clonotype was seen at least ten times. The chain employs TRBV7-8 and TRBJ2-7; the D is unclear. CDR3 length equals 14 residues. Trimming stripped 1 base from V and 3 bases from J, with 10 bases between. From germline, CDR1 is SGHVS and CDR2 FQNEAQ. CDR3: CASSLEYGLYEQYF. The CDR3 DNA follows: TGTGCCAGCAGCTTAGAATACGGGCTCTACGAGCAGTACTTC.

This clonotype was counted at least ten times. This could be a read error, since a much larger clone is one nucleotide away. This chain links TRBV6-5 with TRBJ2-5; a possible D gene is TRBD2 (5 bases). Per germline, CDR1 MNHEY and CDR2 SVGAGI. The CDR3 has 14 residues. V lost 2 bases and J lost 3, with 10 bases in between. In DNA form, the CDR3 reads TGTGCCAGCAGTTACGCGAGGCGGGAAGAGACCCAGTACTTC. This encodes CASSYARREETQYF.

In its sample, this clonotype was seen many times. The gene calls are TRBV5-6 and TRBJ1-2; TRBD1 aligns across 7 bases. CDR1 is SGHDT, CDR2 YYEEEE, per germline. CDR3 size: 14 residues. The junction had 4 bases not matched to a gene; V was cut back by 2 bases and J by 3 bases. CDR3 nucleotide sequence: TGTGCCAGCAGCTTAACAGGGGCCTACTATGGCTACACCTTC. Amino acid sequence: CASSLTGAYYGYTF.

This clonotype was seen many times. The genes are TRBV12-3 or TRBV12-4 and TRBJ2-7, with D uncertain. The CDR3 sequence is 13 residues long. V was clipped by 6 bases and J by 4 bases, with 13 bases between them. The CDR3 loop is CASRANVDYEQYF. The CDR3 DNA is TGTGCCAGCAGAGCTAACGTGGATTACGAGCAGTACTTC.

The chain employs TRBV28 and TRBJ1-5; D is uncertain. Trimming left V 6 bases short and J 4 bases short, with 13 bases between. Looked up from germline, CDR1 is MDHEN and CDR2 is SYDVKM. This CDR3 spans 14 amino acids. CDR3 DNA sequence: TGTGCCAGCAGCAGCGACATCCCGAATCAGCCCCAGCATTTT. This codes for CASSSDIPNQPQHF.

The CDR3 loop reads CASSRDWGSYGYTF. DNA of the CDR3: TGTGCCAGCAGTCGCGACTGGGGTTCCTATGGCTACACCTTC. V is TRBV6-1 and J is TRBJ1-2; D not resolved. The germline CDR1 and CDR2 sequences are MNHNS and SASEGT. This CDR3 contains 14 residues. V lost 5 bases to trimming and J lost 4 bases, with 14 bases between them.

This clonotype has ten or more counts. The J gene is TRBJ1-5, the V gene TRBV28, with 9 nucleotides matching TRBD1. J lost 2 bases, V lost 6 bases, and 5 bases had no gene match. The CDR3 has 15 amino acids. Germline-derived CDR1 and CDR2 are MDHEN and SYDVKM. The CDR3: CASSRGDRGNQPQHF. CDR3 in DNA: TGTGCCAGCAGCCGAGGGGACAGGGGCAATCAGCCCCAGCATTTT.

There are many counts of this clonotype. The chain links TRBV6-1 to TRBJ1-1, with D maybe TRBD1 (6 bases). Germline CDR1 and CDR2: MNHNS and SASEGT. The V end lost 7 bases, the J end lost 0 bases, and 15 bases lay between the germline ends. The CDR3 runs to 15 residues. This chain's CDR3 is CASIPRTDLNTEAFF. DNA for the CDR3: TGTGCCAGCATACCTCGGACAGATTTGAACACTGAAGCTTTCTTT.

The chain joins TRBV30 to TRBJ1-1; D remains ambiguous. The CDR3 contains 14 residues. From germline, CDR1 is GTSNPN and CDR2 SVGIG (reference sequence). Trimming removed 0 bases from V and 1 base from J, with 9 bases in between. The CDR3 coding sequence is TGTGCCTGGAGTGTCGGGCTCCAGAACACTGAAGCTTTCTTT. This codes for CAWSVGLQNTEAFF.

This clonotype has a count of ten or more. The chain couples TRBV6-2 or TRBV6-3 to TRBJ1-1, with TRBD1 matching over 9 bases. Germline CDR1 MNHEY, CDR2 SVGEGT. The CDR3 spans 15 residues. V trimming: 7 bases; J trimming: 1 base; junction bases outside the gene matches: 7. This CDR3 reads CASKERTGANTEAFF. In nucleotides, the CDR3 is TGTGCCAGCAAAGAACGGACAGGGGCGAACACTGAAGCTTTCTTT.

This sequence joins TRBV12-3 or TRBV12-4 and TRBJ2-5, with D possibly matching TRBD1 (5 bases). The CDR3 spans 14 residues. The germline V and J ends were trimmed by 8 bases and 5 bases, with 18 bases remaining between them. The chain's CDR3 is CASSPPGQSETQYF. The CDR3 DNA sequence: TGTGCCAGCTCACCACCAGGGCAGTCGGAGACCCAGTACTTC.

This clonotype has a count of ten or more. The V call is TRBV28, the J call TRBJ2-2; D ambiguous. The CDR3 loop spans 17 amino acids. The germline V gene has CDR1 MDHEN and CDR2 SYDVKM. Deletions cut 6 bases from V and 4 bases from J, with 21 bases between. CDR3 sequence reads: CASSRRTALPFTGELFF. The DNA of the CDR3 is TGTGCCAGCAGCCGCCGAACAGCACTCCCGTTCACCGGGGAGCTGTTTTTT.

This chain joins TRBV15 and TRBJ1-1; D gene unclear. Germline V gene data show CDR1 as LNHNV and CDR2 as YYDKDF (reference sequence). The V gene lost 0 bases and the J gene lost 6 bases, with 8 bases spanning the gap. There are 13 residues in the CDR3. Here the CDR3 DNA reads TGTGCCACCAGCAGAGATCTAATAGCTGAAGCTTTCTTT. Amino acids: CATSRDLIAEAFF.

In its sample, this clonotype was seen many times. The chain recombines TRBV14 with TRBJ2-7, with TRBD2 as a possible D gene (5 bases). The CDR3 sequence is 16 residues long. CDR1 is SGHDN, CDR2 FVKESK, per germline. V lost 4 bases and J lost 0, with 16 bases in between. CDR3 region: CASSLAERPNSYEQYF. For the CDR3, the DNA is TGTGCCAGCAGCCTAGCTGAGCGGCCCAACTCCTACGAGCAGTACTTC. The variable domain in full, with the rest retrieved from reference TRBV14 and TRBJ2-7, is EAGVTQFPSHSVIEKGQTVTLRCDPISGHDNLYWYRRVMGKEIKFLLHFVKESKQDESGMPNNRFLAERTGGTYSTLKVQPAELEDSGVYFCASSLAERPNSYEQYFGPGTRLTVT.

The table lists this clonotype with many counts. In nucleotides, the CDR3 is TGTGCCAGCAGTTTTTTCTCCCCTGGGGCCAACGTCCTGACTTTC. Its translation: CASSFFSPGANVLTF. The chain uses TRBV12-3 or TRBV12-4 and TRBJ2-6, with D hard to call. Between the trimmed V and J ends, which lost 3 bases and 2 bases, there was a span of 8 bases. The CDR3 extends over 15 amino acids.

The CDR3 region has the DNA TGTGCCAGCAGTTTGGACAGGGCCTACAATCAGCCCCAGCATTTT. It is translated as CASSLDRAYNQPQHF. J is TRBJ1-5 and V is TRBV12-3 or TRBV12-4; 8 bases fit TRBD1. V shed 3 bases, J shed 3 bases, and the junction held 4 bases outside the gene matches. The CDR3 consists of 15 residues.

There are many counts of this clonotype. This chain joins TRBV20-1 and TRBJ1-2; D unclear. CDR3 length equals 13 residues. Trimming stripped 5 bases from V and 5 bases from J, with 15 bases between. Germline CDR1 reads DFQATT; CDR2 reads SNEGSKA (reference sequence). The CDR3 here is CSAGLQVSYGYTF. Written as DNA, the CDR3 is TGCAGTGCTGGCCTCCAGGTATCATATGGCTACACCTTC.